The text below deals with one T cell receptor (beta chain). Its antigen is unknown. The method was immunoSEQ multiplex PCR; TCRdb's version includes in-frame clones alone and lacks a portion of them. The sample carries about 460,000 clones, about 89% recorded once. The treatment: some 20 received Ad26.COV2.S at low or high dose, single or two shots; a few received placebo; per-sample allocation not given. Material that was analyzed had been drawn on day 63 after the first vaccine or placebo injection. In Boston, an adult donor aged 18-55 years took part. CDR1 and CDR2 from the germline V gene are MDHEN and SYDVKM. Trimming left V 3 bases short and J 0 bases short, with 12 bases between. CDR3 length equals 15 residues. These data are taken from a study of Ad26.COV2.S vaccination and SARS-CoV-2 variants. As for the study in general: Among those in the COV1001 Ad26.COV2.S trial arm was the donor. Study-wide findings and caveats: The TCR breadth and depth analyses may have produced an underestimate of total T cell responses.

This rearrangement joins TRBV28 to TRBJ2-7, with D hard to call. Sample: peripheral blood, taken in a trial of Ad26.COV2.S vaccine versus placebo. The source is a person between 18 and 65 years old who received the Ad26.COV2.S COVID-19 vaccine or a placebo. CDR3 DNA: TGTGCCAGCAGTTTTAAGGGAATGAGCTCCTACGAGCAGTACTTC. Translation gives CASSFKGMSSYEQYF.